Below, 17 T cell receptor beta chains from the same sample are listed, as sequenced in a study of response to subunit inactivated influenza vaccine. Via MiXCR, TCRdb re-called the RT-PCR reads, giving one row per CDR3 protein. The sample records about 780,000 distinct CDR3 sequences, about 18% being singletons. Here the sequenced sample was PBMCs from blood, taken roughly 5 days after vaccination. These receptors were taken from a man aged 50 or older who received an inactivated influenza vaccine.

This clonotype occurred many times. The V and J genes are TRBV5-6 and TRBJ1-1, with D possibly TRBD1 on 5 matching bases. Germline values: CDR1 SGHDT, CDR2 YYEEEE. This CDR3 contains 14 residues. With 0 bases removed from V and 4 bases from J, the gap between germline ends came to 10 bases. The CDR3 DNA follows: TGTGCCAGCAGCTTGGGAGCAGGGAGCACTGAAGCTTTCTTT. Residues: CASSLGAGSTEAFF.

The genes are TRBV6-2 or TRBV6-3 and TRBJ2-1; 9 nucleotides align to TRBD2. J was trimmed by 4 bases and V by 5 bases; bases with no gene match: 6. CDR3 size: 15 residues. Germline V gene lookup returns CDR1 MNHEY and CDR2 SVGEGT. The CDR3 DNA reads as TGTGCCAGCAGTAACCGACTAGCGGATTACAATGAGCAGTTCTTC. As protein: CASSNRLADYNEQFF.

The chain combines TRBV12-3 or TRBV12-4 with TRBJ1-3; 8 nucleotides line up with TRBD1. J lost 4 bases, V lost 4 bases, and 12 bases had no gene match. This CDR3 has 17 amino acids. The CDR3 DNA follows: TGTGCCAGCAGTTCCCCCTTGCCACAGGGGGGAGGAAACACCATATATTTT. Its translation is CASSSPLPQGGGNTIYF.

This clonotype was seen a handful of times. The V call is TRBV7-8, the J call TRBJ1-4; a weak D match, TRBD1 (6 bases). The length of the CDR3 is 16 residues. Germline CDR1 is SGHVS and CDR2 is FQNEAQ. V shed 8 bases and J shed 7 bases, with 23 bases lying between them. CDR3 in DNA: TGTGCCAGCCTTCTCGGGGCCCCAGGGGATGCTGAAAAACTGTTTTTT. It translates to CASLLGAPGDAEKLFF.

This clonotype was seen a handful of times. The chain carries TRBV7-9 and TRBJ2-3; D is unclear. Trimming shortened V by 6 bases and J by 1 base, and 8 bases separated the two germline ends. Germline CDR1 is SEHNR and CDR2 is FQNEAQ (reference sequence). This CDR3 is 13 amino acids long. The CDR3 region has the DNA TGTGCCAGCAGAATGACGGGCACAGATACGCAGTATTTT. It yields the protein CASRMTGTDTQYF.

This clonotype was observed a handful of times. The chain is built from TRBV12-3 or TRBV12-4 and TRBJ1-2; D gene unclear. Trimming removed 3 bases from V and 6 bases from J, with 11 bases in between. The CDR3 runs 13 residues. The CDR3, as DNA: TGTGCCAGCAGTTTTGATATGTTGGATGGCTACACCTTC. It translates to CASSFDMLDGYTF.

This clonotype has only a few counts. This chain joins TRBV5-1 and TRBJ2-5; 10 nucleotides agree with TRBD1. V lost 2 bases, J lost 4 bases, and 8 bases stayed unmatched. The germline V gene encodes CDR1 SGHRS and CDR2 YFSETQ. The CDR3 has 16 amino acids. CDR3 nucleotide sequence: TGCGCCAGCAGCTTCACCGGGACAGGGGCGGGAGAGACCCAGTACTTC. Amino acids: CASSFTGTGAGETQYF.

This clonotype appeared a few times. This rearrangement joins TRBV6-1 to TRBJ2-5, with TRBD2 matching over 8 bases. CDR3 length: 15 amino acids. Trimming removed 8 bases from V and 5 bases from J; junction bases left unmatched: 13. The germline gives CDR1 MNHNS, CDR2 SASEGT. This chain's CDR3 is CASQISGALTETQYF. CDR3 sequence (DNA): TGTGCCAGCCAAATTAGCGGGGCCCTGACGGAGACCCAGTACTTC.

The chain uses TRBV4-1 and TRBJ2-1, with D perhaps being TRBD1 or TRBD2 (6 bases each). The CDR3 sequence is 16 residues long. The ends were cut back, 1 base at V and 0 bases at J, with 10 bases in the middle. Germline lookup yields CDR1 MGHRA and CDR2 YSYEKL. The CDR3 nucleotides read TGCGCCAGCAGCCAAGTGCGGGACAACTCCTACAATGAGCAGTTCTTC. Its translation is CASSQVRDNSYNEQFF.

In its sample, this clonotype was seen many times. In DNA, the CDR3 is TGTGCCAGCAGTTTTGGGCGCTATTTGGACACCGGGGAGCTGTTTTTT. It encodes CASSFGRYLDTGELFF. The rearrangement links TRBV12-3 or TRBV12-4 to TRBJ2-2; D uncertain. The CDR3 runs to 16 residues. The ends were cut back, 3 bases at V and 3 bases at J, with 14 bases in the middle.

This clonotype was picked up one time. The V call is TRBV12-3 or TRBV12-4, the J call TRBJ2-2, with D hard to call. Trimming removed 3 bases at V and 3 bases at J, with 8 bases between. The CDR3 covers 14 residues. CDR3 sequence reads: CASSFGQHTGELFF. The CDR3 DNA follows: TGTGCCAGCAGTTTTGGGCAGCACACCGGGGAGCTGTTTTTT.

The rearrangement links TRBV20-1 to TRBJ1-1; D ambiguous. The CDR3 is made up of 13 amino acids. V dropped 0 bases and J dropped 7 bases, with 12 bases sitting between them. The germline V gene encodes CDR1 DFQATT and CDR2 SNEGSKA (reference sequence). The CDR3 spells CSARDLGMNEAFF. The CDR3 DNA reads TGCAGTGCTAGAGATCTCGGGATGAATGAAGCTTTCTTT.

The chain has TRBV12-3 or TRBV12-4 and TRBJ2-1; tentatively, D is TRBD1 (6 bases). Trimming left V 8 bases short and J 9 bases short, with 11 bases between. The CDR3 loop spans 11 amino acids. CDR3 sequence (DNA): TGTGCCAGCGCGCGGACAGTTGAGCAGTTCTTC. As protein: CASARTVEQFF.

CDR3 sequence reads: CAIRDLGPGEQYF. CDR3 DNA sequence: TGTGCCATCAGGGACCTAGGGCCGGGGGAGCAGTACTTC. The chain recombines TRBV10-3 with TRBJ2-7, with a tentative D call TRBD2 (5 bases). Trimming stripped 6 bases from V and 7 bases from J, with 16 bases between. The CDR3 has 13 amino acids. Per germline, CDR1 ENHRY and CDR2 SYGVKD.

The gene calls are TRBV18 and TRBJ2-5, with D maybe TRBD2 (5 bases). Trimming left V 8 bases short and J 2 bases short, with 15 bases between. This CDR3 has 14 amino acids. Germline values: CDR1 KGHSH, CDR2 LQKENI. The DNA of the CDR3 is TGTGCCAGCGGCCAAGACCCGGGACAAGAGACCCAGTACTTC. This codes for CASGQDPGQETQYF.

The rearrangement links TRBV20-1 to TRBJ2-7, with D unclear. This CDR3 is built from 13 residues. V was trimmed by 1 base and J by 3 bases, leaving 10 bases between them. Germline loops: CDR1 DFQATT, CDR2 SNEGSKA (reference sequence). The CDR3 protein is CSARGSWGYEQYF. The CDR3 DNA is TGCAGTGCTAGAGGATCGTGGGGCTACGAGCAGTACTTC.

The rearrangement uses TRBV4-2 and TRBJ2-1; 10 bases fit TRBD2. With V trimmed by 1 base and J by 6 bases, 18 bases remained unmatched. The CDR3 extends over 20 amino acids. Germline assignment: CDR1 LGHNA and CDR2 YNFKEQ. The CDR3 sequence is CASSQAVGFASGRDSNEQFF. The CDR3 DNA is TGTGCCAGCAGCCAAGCGGTTGGCTTCGCTAGCGGGAGAGATAGCAATGAGCAGTTCTTC.